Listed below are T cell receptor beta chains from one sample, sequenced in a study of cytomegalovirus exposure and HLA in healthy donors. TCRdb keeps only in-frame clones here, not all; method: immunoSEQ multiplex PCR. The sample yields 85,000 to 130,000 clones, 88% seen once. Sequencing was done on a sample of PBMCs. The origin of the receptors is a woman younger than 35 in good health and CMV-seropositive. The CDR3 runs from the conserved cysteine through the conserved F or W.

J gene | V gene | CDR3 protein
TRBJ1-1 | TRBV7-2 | CASSLNAGGGTEAFF
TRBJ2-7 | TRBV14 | CASSLRDSSYEQYF
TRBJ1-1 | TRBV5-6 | CASSRERVNTEAFF
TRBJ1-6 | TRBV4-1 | CASSQNGQGNSPLHF
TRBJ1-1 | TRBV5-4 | CASSRDGGGSEAFF
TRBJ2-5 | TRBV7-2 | CASSSQLTSGGQETQYF
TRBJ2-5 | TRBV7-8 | CASSLLVQGPETQYF
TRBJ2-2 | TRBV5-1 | CASSLGAGRPTGELFF
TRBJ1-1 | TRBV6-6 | CASGPLTANTEAFF
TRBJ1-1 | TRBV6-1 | CASSADRGAEAFF
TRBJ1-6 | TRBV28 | CASRPTDRELSPLHF
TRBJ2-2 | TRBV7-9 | CASSLAAGQGVTGELFF
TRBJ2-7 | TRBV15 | CATRLAGYYEQYF
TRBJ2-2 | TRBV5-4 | CASRKEGLAGELFF
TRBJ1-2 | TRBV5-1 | CASSSTGDGYTF
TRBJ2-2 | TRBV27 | CASGLASGGAFTGELFF
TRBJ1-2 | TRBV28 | CASREGSGYGYTF
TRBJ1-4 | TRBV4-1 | CASSQRQGRQDNEKLFF